This T cell receptor beta chain was recorded in a study of blood T cell repertoires in COVID-19. For the study at large: Specimens from acute and convalescent COVID-19 originated in the United States, Italy and Spain. The analysed material was cDNA or gDNA that came from T cells, B-cell-depleted T cells, or PBMCs.

Looked up from germline, CDR1 is SGHVS and CDR2 is FQNEAQ. V was shortened by 5 bases and J by 2 bases, with 7 bases between the two germline ends. The CDR3 runs 13 residues. Per the original methods: Amplification from reference gene primers served as the basis for estimated nucleated cell counts. The data were produced by immunoSEQ multiplex PCR, yet TCRdb's version contains in-frame clones alone and is incomplete. The V and J calls and the clone size are those of that table, but D and trimming were determined from the DNA. The profile shows 35,000 to 45,000 clones, 70% to 90% of them singletons. V and J are TRBV7-8 and TRBJ2-1; D ambiguous. This clonotype was sampled from a man between 40 and 49 years old with active COVID-19. Sequenced sample: peripheral blood. CDR3 in DNA: TGTGCCAGCAGCGGCGGTCCCTACAATGAGCAGTTCTTC. Translation: CASSGGPYNEQFF.